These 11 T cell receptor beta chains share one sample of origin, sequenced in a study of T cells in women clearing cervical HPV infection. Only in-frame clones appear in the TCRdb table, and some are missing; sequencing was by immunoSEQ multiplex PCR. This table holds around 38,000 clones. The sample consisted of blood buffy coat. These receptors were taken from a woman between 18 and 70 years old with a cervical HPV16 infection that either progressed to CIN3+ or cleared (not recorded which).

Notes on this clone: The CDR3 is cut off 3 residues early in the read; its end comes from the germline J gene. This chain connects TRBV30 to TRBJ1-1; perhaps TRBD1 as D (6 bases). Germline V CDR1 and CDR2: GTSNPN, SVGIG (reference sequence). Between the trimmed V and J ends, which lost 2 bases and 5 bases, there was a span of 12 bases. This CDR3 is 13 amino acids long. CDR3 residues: CAWSPGVATEAFF. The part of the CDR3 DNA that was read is TGTGCCTGGAGTCCAGGGGTTGCGACTGAA.

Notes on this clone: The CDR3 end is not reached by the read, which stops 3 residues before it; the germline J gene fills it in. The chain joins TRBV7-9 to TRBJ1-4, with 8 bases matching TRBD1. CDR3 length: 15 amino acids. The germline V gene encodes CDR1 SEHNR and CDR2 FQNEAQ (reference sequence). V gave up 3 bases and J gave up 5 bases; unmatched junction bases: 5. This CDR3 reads CASSLGDRGNEKLFF. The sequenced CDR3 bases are TGTGCCAGCAGCTTGGGTGACAGGGGAAATGAAAAA.

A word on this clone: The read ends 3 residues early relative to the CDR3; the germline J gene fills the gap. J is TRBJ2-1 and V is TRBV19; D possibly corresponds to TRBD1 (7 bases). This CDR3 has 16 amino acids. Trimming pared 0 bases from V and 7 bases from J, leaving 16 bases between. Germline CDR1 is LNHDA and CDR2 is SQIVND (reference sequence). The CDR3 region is CASSIETGTSGNEQFF. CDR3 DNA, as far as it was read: TGTGCCAGTAGTATAGAGACAGGGACTTCGGGAAATGAG.

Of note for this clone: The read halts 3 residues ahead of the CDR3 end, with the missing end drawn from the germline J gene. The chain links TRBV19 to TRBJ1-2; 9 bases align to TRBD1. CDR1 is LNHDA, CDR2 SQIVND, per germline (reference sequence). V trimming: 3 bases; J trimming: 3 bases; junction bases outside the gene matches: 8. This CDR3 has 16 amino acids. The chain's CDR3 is CASSILGQGPHYGYTF. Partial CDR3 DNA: TGTGCCAGTAGTATCCTTGGACAGGGGCCACACTATGGC.

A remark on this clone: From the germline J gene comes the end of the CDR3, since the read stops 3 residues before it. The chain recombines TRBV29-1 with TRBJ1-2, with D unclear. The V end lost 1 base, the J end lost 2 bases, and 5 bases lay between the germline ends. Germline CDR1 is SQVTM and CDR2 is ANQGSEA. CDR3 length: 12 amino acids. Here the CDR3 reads CSVEGQNYGYTF. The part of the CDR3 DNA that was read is TGCAGCGTTGAAGGGCAGAACTATGGC.

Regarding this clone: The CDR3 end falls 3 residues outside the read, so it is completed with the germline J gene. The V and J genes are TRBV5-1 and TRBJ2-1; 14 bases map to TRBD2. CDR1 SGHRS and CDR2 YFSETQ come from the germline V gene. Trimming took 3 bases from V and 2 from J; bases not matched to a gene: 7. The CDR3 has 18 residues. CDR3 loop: CASSSRPTSGRAYNEQFF. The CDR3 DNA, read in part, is TGCGCCAGCAGCTCCAGGCCGACTAGCGGGAGGGCCTACAATGAG. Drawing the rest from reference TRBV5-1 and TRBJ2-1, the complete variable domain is KAGVTQTPRYLIKTRGQQVTLSCSPISGHRSVSWYQQTPGQGLQFLFEYFSETQRNKGNFPGRFSGRQFSNSRSEMNVSTLELGDSALYLCASSSRPTSGRAYNEQFFGPGTRLTVL.

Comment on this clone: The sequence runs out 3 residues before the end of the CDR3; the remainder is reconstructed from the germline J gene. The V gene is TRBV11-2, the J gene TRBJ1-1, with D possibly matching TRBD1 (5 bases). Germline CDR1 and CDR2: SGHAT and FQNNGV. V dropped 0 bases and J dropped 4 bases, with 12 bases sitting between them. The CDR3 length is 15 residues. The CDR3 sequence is CASSLDMQGGTEAFF. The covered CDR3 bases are TGTGCCAGCAGCTTAGATATGCAGGGCGGCACTGAA.

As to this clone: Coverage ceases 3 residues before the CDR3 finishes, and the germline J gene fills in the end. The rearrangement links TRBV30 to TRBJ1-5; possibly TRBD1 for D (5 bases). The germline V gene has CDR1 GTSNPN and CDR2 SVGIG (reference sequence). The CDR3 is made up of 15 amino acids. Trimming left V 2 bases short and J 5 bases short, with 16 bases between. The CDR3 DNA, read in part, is TGTGCCTGGAGTTCACGCGGGGGGGTAGATCAGCCC. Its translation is CAWSSRGGVDQP. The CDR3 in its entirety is CAWSSRGGVDQPQHF.

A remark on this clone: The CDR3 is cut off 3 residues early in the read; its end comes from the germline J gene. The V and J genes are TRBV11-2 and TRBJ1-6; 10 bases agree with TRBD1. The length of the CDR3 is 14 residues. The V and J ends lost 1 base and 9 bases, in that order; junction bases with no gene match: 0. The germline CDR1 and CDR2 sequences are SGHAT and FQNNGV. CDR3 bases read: TGTGCCAGCAGCTTAGGGGACAGGGGTTCACCC. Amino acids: CASSLGDRGSP. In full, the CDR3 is CASSLGDRGSPLHF. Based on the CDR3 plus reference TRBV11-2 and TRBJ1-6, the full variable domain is EAGVAQSPRYKIIEKRQSVAFWCNPISGHATLYWYQQILGQGPKLLIQFQNNGVVDDSQLPKDRFSAERLKGVDSTLKIQPAKLEDSAVYLCASSLGDRGSPLHFGNGTRLTVT.

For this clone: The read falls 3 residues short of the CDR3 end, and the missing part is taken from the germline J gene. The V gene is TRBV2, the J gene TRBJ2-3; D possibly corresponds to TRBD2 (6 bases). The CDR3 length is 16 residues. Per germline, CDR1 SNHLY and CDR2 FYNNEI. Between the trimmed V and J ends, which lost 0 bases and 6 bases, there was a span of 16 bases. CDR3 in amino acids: CASSEARLEGEDTQYF. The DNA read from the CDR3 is TGTGCCAGCAGTGAAGCGCGATTGGAGGGTGAGGATACG.

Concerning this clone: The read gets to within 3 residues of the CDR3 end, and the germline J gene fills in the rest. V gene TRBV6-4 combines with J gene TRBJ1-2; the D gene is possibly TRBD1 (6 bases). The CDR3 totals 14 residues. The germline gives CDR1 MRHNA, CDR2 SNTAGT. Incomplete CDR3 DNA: TGTGCCAGCAGGGCCGACAGGATTCTGGAAGGC. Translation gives CASRADRILEG. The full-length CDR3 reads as CASRADRILEGYTF.